This T cell receptor (beta chain) stems from a study of CD8 T cells in ankylosing spondylitis. Germline assignment: CDR1 KGHDR and CDR2 SFDVKD. Deletions cut 6 bases from V and 0 bases from J, with 14 bases between. The CDR3 is made up of 16 amino acids. Preparation of TCR beta libraries was done by quantitative 5'-RACE with molecular barcodes. TCRdb analysed the 5' RACE reads with MiXCR anew, one entry per CDR3 protein. The data contain approximately 350,000 distinct CDR3 sequences, around 20% of them seen just once; the ten biggest clones take up around 13%. The sequence was collected from a male donor with ankylosing spondylitis or in good health (not recorded which). V usage is TRBV24-1 and J usage is TRBJ2-1, with D unclear. The sequencing input was blood, either unsorted or a sorted T cell fraction (not recorded which). CDR3 protein: CATSQTGPFSYNEQFF. The CDR3 DNA is TGTGCCACCAGTCAGACCGGGCCCTTCTCCTACAATGAGCAGTTCTTC.